This TCR beta chain emerged from a study of T cell repertoires in cytomegalovirus infection. Study information: Shared public TCR beta signatures pointed to both CMV infection and a matching HLA type. Regarding the study as a whole: Across the ex vivo response, the dominant clonotypes were HLA-C-restricted CMV-specific TCR beta clonotypes. Identification of carriers of CMV plus the relevant HLA was performed using cumulative public TCR beta family frequency.

This clonotype was recorded at least ten times. Antigen unknown. Germline V gene lookup returns CDR1 SGHNT and CDR2 YYREEE (reference sequence). This CDR3 is 14 amino acids long. Trimming removed 2 bases at V and 4 bases at J, with 12 bases between. MiXCR was run by TCRdb on the reads, yielding one entry per CDR3 protein. The sample lists fewer than 85,000 distinct CDR3 sequences, more than 3% occurring once. The receptor was isolated from a human donor in good health (CMV status not recorded). Some clones in this sample may be carry-over from other donors' samples. The specimen sequenced was PBMCs. The chain uses TRBV5-4 and TRBJ2-5; D possibly corresponds to TRBD1 (5 bases). CDR3 nucleotide sequence: TGTGCCAGCAGCTTTCGGGCCCAGGGAGAGACCCAGTACTTC. Translated: CASSFRAQGETQYF.